This entry lists 4 T cell receptor beta chains sequenced from one sample in a study of shared clonotypes between healthy human individuals. TCRdb's copy holds only in-frame clones and misses some; the assay was immunoSEQ multiplex PCR. The table lists approximately 740,000 clones, under 80% of them singletons. Sample: memory CD4+ T cells sorted from blood. As for subset: CD45RA-negative fraction. These receptors all stem from a woman younger than 45 in good health.

The rearrangement joins TRBV11-3 to TRBJ2-5; 7 positions agree with TRBD1. CDR3 length: 13 amino acids. Germline lookup yields CDR1 SGHNT and CDR2 YENEEA. V shed 5 bases, J shed 3 bases, and the junction held 3 bases outside the gene matches. The CDR3 DNA follows: TGTGCCAGCAGCCCCGGGACAGAAGAGACCCAGTACTTC. Amino acids: CASSPGTEETQYF.

This chain uses TRBV4-1 with TRBJ2-3; 10 nucleotides match TRBD2. V shed 0 bases, J shed 11 bases, and the junction held 8 bases outside the gene matches. Per germline, CDR1 MGHRA and CDR2 YSYEKL. This CDR3 is built from 15 residues. CDR3 nucleotides: TGCGCCAGCAGCCAAGAAAGGCTAGCGGGAGTCGGGCAGTATTTT. Translating gives CASSQERLAGVGQYF.

The chain couples TRBV28 to TRBJ2-5, with D unresolved. Germline-derived CDR1 and CDR2 are MDHEN and SYDVKM. Trimming stripped 7 bases from V and 0 bases from J, with 9 bases between. This CDR3 comprises 13 residues. The CDR3 loop is CASTITYQETQYF. DNA of the CDR3: TGTGCCAGCACGATCACGTACCAAGAGACCCAGTACTTC.

The chain links TRBV7-2 to TRBJ2-1; D is uncertain. V was trimmed by 6 bases and J by 8 bases, leaving 14 bases between them. CDR1 and CDR2 (germline): SGHTA, FQGNSA. This CDR3 comprises 13 residues. CDR3 protein: CASRTYLGDEQFF. The CDR3 DNA follows: TGTGCCAGCAGGACCTATCTAGGCGATGAGCAGTTCTTC.